The T cell receptor (beta chain) under discussion was sequenced for a study of blood T cell repertoires in COVID-19. Study details: In each case, the material was cDNA or gDNA derived from T cells, B-cell-depleted T cells, or PBMCs.

In the source study's methods: Amplified reference gene primers provided the basis for estimating nucleated cell counts. Generated by immunoSEQ multiplex PCR, the TCRdb table keeps only in-frame clones and is missing some. The D gene and trimming were derived from the DNA, and the V and J assignments and clone size from that table. The sample holds fewer than 250,000 clones, roughly 90% seen once. The CDR3 totals 14 residues. The V gene's germline CDR1 is LNHDA and CDR2 SQIVND (reference sequence). J was trimmed by 0 bases and V by 3 bases; bases with no gene match: 1. V gene TRBV19 combines with J gene TRBJ1-1; TRBD1 agrees at 7 bases. This TCR came from a man in his sixties or seventies with acute or convalescent COVID-19. Sequences were obtained from peripheral blood. CDR3 DNA: TGTGCCAGTAGTATTGACAGGGTGAACACTGAAGCTTTCTTT. As protein: CASSIDRVNTEAFF.